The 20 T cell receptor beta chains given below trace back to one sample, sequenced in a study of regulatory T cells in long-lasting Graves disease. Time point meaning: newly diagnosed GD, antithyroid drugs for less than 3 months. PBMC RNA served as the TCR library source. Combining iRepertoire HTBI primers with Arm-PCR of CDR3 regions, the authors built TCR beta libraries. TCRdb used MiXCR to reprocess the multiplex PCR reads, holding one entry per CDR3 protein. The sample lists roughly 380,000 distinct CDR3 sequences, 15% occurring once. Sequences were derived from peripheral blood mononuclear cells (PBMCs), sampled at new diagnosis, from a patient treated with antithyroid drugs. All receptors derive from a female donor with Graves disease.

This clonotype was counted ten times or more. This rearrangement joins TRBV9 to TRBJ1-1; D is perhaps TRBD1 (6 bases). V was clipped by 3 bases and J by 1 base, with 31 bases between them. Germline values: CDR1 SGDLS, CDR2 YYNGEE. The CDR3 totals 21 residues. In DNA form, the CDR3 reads TGTGCCAGCAGCGAGACAGGTAGAGACATTGGTCTGATAGGGGCGAACACTGAAGCTTTCTTT. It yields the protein CASSETGRDIGLIGANTEAFF.

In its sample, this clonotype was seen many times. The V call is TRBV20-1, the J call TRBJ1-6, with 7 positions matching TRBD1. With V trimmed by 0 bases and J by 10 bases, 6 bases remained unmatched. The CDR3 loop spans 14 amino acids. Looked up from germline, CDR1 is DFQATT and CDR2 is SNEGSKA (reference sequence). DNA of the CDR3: TGCAGTGCTAGAGATACAGGGGTGTTCTCACCCCTCCACTTT. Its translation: CSARDTGVFSPLHF.

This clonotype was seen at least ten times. The CDR3 DNA follows: TGCAGTGCCCCGGGGGACGTCCTCTACAATGAGCAGTTCTTC. It is translated as CSAPGDVLYNEQFF. The chain combines TRBV20-1 with TRBJ2-1; D might be TRBD2 (6 bases). CDR3 length equals 14 residues. The germline CDR1 and CDR2 sequences are DFQATT and SNEGSKA (reference sequence). Deletions cut 6 bases from V and 3 bases from J, with 15 bases between.

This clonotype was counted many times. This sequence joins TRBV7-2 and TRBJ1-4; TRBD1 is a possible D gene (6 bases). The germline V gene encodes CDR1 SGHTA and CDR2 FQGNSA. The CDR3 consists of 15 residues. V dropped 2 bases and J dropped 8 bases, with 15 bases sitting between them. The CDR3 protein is CASSLYGGRKEKLFF. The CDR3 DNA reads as TGTGCCAGCAGCTTATATGGGGGCAGGAAGGAAAAACTGTTTTTT.

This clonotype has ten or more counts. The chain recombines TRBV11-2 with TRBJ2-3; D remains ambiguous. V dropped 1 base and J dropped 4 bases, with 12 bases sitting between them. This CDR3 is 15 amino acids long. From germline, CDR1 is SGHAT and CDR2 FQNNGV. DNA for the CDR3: TGTGCCAGCAGCTTAGGTTCGGTACCCGCAGATACGCAGTATTTT. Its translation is CASSLGSVPADTQYF.

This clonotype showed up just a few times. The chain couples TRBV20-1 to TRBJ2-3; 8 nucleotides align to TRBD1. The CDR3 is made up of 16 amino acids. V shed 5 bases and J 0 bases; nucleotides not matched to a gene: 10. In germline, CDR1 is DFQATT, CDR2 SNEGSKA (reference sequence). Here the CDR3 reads CSAGQTQGASTDTQYF. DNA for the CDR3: TGCAGTGCTGGACAAACCCAGGGGGCGAGCACAGATACGCAGTATTTT.

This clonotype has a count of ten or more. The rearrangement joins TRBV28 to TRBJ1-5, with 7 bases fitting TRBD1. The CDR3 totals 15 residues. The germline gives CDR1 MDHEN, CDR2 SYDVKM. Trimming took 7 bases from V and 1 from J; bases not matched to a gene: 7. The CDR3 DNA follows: TGTGCCAGCACCCCTTCGACAGGGAGCAATCAGCCCCAGCATTTT. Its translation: CASTPSTGSNQPQHF. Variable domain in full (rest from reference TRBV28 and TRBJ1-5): DVKVTQSSRYLVKRTGEKVFLECVQDMDHENMFWYRQDPGLGLRLIYFSYDVKMKEKGDIPEGYSVSREKKERFSLILESASTNQTSMYLCASTPSTGSNQPQHFGDGTRLSIL.

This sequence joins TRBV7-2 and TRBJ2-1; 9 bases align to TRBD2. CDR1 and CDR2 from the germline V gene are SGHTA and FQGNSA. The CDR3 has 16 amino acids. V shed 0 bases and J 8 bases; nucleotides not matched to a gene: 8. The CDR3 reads CASSLASSGGLDEQFF. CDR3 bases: TGTGCCAGCAGCTTAGCGAGTAGCGGGGGCTTAGATGAGCAGTTCTTC.

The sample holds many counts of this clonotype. CDR3 amino acids: CASRPTHMTGGYGYTF. CDR3 bases: TGTGCCAGCAGACCTACCCATATGACAGGGGGCTATGGCTACACCTTC. J is TRBJ1-2 and V is TRBV12-3 or TRBV12-4; 9 bases map to TRBD1. J gave up 4 bases and V 6 bases, and 12 bases lay outside the gene matches. The CDR3 is 16 amino acids.

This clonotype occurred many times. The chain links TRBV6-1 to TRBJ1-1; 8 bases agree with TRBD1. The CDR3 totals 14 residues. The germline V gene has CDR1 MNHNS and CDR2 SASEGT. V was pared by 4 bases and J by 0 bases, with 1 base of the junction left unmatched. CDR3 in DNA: TGTGCCAGCAGTGGGACAGGGTTGAACACTGAAGCTTTCTTT. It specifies CASSGTGLNTEAFF.

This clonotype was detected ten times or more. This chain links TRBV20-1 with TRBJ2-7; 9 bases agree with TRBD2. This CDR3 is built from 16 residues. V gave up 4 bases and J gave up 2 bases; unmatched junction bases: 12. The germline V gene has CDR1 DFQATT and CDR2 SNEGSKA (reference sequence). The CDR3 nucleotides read TGCAGTGCTAACACCGGGACTAGCAGCCTCACCTACGAGCAGTACTTC. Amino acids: CSANTGTSSLTYEQYF.

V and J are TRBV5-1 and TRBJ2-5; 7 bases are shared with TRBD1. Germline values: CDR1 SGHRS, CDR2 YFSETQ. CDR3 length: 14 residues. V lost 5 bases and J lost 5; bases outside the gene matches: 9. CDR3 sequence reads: CASRPTGSMETQYF. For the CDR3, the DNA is TGCGCCAGCAGGCCGACAGGGTCTATGGAGACCCAGTACTTC.

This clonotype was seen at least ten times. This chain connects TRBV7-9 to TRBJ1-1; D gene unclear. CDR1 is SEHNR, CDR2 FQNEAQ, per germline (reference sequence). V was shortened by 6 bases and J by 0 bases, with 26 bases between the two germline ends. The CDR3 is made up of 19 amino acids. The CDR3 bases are TGTGCCAGCAGTTACACCTACTTAGAGTGGGAAGACATGAACACTGAAGCTTTCTTT. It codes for CASSYTYLEWEDMNTEAFF.

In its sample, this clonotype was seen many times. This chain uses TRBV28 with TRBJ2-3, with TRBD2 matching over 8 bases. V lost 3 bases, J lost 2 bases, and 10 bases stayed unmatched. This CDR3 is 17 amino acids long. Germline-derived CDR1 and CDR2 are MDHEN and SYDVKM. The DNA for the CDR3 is TGTGCCAGCAGTTTTGGGGCGGGAGGAACCCTCACAGATACGCAGTATTTT. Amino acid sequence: CASSFGAGGTLTDTQYF.

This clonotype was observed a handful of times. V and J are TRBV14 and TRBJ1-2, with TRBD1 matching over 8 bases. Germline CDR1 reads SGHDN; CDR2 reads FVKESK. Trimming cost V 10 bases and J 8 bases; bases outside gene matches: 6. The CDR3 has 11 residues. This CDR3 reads CATGTGPGYTF. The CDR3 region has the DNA TGTGCCACCGGGACAGGTCCCGGCTACACCTTC.

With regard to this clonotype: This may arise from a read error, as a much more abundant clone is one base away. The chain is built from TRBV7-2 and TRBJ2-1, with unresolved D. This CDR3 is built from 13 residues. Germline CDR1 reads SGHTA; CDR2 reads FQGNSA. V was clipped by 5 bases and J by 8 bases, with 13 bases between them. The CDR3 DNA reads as TGTGCCAGCAGCGGATATCTAACCCATGAGCAGTTCTTC. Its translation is CASSGYLTHEQFF.

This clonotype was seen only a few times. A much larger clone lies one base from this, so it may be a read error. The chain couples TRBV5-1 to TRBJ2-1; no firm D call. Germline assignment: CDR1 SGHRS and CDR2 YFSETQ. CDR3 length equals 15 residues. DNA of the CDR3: TGCGTCAGCAGCTTGGTCTACAGATCCTACAATGAGCAGTTCTTC. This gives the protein CVSSLVYRSYNEQFF.

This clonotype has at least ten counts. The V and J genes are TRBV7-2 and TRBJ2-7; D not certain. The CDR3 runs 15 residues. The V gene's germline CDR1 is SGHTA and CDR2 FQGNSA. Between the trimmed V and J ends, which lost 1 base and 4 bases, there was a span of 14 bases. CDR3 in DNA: TGTGCCAGCAGCTTAGATTTGCGGAAGAATTACGAGCAGTACTTC. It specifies CASSLDLRKNYEQYF.

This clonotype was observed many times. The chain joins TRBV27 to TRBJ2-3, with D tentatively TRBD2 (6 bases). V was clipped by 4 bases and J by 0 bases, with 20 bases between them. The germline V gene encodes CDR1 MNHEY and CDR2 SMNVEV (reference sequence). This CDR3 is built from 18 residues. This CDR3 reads CASSSLETDYYSTDTQYF. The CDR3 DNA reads TGTGCCAGCAGTTCCCTCGAGACGGACTACTATAGCACAGATACGCAGTATTTT.

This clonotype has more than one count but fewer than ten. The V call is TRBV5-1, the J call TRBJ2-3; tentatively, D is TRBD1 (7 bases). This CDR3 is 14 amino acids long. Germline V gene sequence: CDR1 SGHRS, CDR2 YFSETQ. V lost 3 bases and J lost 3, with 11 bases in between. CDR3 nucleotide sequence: TGCGCCAGCAGCTCGGAGGGGGCAACAGATACGCAGTATTTT. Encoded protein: CASSSEGATDTQYF.